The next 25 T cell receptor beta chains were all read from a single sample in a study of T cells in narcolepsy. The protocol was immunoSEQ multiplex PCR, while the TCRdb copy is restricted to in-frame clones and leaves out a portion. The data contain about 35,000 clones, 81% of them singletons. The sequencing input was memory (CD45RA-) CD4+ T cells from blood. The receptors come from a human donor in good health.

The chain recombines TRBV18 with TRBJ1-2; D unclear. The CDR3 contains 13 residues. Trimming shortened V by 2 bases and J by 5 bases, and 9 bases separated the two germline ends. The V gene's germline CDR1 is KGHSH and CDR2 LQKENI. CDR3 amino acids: CASSPTAEYGYTF. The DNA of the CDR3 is TGTGCCAGCTCACCAACGGCGGAGTATGGCTACACCTTC.

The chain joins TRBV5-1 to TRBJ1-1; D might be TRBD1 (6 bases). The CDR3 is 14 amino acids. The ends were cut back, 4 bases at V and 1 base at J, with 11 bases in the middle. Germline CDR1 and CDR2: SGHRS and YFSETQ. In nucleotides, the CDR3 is TGCGCCAGCAGCAGCGGACAGAGGAACACTGAAGCTTTCTTT. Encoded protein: CASSSGQRNTEAFF.

The CDR3 here is CASSERTAQNSPLHF. Written as DNA, the CDR3 is TGCGCCAGCAGCGAAAGGACAGCCCAAAATTCACCCCTCCACTTT. The V gene is TRBV5-1, the J gene TRBJ1-6, with D tentatively TRBD1 (6 bases). V lost 4 bases and J 7 bases, leaving 15 bases between the germline ends. This CDR3 region has 15 residues. Germline CDR1 is SGHRS and CDR2 is YFSETQ.

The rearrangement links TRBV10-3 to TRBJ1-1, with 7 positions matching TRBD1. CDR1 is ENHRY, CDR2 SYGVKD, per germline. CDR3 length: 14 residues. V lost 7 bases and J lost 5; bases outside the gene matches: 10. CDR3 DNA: TGTGCCATCACCTCCAGGGGGGCAGGAACTGAAGCTTTCTTT. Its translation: CAITSRGAGTEAFF.

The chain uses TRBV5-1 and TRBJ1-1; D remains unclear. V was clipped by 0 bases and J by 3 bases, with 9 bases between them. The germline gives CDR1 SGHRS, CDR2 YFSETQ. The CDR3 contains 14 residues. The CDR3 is CASSLGLEDTEAFF. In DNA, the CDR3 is TGCGCCAGCAGCTTGGGTTTGGAGGACACTGAAGCTTTCTTT.

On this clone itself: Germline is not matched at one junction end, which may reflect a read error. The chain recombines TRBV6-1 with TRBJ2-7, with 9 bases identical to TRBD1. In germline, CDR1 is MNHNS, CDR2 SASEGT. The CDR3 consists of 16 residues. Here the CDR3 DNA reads TGTGCCAGCAATGAATACGTACAGGGGGCTGAGGGCGAGCAGTACTTC. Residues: CASNEYVQGAEGEQYF.

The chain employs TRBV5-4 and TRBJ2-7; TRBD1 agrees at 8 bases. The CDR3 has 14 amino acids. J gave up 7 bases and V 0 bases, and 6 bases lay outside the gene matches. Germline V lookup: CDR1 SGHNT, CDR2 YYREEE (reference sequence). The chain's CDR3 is CASSLDQGAREQYF. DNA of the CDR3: TGTGCCAGCAGCTTGGACCAGGGGGCGAGAGAGCAGTACTTC.

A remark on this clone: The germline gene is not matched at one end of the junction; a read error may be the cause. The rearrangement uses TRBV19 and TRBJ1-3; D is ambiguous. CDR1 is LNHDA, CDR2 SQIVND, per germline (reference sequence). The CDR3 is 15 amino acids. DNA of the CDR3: TGTGCCAGCAGTACCTCTACGGGCTCTGGAAACACCATATATTTT. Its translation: CASSTSTGSGNTIYF.

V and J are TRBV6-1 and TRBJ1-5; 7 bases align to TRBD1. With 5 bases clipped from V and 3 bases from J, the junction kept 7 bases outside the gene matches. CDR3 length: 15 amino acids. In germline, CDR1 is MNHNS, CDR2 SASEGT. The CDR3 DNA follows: TGTGCCAGCAGTTCTACAGGGGAGTCCAATCAGCCCCAGCATTTT. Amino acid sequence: CASSSTGESNQPQHF.

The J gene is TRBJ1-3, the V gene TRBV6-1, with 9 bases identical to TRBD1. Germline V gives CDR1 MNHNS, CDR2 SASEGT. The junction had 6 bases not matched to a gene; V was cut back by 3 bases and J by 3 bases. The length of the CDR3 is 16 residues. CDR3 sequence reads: CASSDIQGARGNTIYF. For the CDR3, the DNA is TGTGCCAGCAGTGATATACAGGGGGCGCGTGGAAACACCATATATTTT.

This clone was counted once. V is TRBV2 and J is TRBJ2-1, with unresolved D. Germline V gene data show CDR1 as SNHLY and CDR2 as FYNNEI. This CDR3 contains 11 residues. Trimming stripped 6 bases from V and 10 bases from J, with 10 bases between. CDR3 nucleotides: TGTGCCAGCAGAGGGTTCTTGGAGCAGTTCTTC. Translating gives CASRGFLEQFF.

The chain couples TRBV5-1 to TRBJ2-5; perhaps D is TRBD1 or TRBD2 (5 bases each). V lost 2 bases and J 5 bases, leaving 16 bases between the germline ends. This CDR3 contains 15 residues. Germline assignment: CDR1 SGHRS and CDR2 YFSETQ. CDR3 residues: CASSFGTPAGETQYF. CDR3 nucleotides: TGCGCCAGCAGCTTCGGGACGCCGGCGGGTGAGACCCAGTACTTC. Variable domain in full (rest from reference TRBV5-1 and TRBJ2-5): KAGVTQTPRYLIKTRGQQVTLSCSPISGHRSVSWYQQTPGQGLQFLFEYFSETQRNKGNFPGRFSGRQFSNSRSEMNVSTLELGDSALYLCASSFGTPAGETQYFGPGTRLLVL.

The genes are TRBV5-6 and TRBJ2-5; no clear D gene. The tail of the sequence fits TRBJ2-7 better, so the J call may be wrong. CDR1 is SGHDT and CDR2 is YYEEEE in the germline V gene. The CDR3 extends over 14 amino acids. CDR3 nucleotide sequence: TGTGCCAGCAGCTTAGGCAGCTCCTCCTACGAGCAGTACTTC. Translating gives CASSLGSSSYEQYF.

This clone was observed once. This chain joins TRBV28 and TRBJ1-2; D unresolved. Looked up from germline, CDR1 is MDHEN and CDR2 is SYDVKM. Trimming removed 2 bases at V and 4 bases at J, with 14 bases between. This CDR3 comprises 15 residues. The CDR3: CASSLGRDSGYGYTF. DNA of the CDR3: TGTGCCAGCAGTTTAGGTAGGGATTCCGGCTATGGCTACACCTTC.

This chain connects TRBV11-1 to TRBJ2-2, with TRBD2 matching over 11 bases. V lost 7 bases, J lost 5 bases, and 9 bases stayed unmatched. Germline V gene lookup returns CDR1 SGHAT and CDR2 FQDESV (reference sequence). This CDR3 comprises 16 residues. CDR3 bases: TGTGCCAGCACCCTCACTAGCGGGGGAGGTACCGGGGAGCTGTTTTTT. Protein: CASTLTSGGGTGELFF.

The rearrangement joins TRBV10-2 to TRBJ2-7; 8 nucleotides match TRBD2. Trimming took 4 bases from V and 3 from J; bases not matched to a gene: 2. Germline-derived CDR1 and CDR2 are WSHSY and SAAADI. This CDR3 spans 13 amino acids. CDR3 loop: CASSAAGGYEQYF. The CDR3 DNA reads TGCGCCAGCAGTGCGGCGGGAGGCTACGAGCAGTACTTC.

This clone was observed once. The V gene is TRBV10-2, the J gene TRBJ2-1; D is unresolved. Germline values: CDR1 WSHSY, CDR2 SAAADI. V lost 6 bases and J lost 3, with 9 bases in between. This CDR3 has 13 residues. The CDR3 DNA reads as TGCGCCAGCAGCACAGAGGTCTACAATGAGCAGTTCTTC. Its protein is CASSTEVYNEQFF.

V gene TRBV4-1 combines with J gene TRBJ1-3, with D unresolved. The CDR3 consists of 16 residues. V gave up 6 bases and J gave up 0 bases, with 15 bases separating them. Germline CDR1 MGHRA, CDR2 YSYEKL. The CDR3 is CASSRPGLTSGNTIYF. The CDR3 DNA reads TGCGCCAGCAGTCGCCCAGGACTTACCTCTGGAAACACCATATATTTT.

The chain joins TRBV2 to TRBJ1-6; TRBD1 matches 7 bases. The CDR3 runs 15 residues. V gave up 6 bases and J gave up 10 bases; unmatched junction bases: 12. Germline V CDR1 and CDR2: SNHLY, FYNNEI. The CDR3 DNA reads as TGTGCCAGCAGGGGGGGGGACAGAATGGGCTCACCCCTCCACTTT. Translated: CASRGGDRMGSPLHF.

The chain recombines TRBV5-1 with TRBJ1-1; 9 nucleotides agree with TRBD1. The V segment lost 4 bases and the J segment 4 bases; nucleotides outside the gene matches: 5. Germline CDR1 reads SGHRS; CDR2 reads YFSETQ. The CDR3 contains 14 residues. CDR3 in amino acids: CASSPGQGATEAFF. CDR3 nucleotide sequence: TGCGCCAGCAGCCCGGGACAGGGTGCCACTGAAGCTTTCTTT.

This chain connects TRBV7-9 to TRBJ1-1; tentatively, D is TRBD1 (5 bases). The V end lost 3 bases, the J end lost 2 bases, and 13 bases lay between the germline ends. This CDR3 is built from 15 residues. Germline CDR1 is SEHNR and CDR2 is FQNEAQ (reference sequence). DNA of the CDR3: TGTGCCAGCAGCTTTTACCAGGGCCTAAACACTGAAGCTTTCTTT. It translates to CASSFYQGLNTEAFF. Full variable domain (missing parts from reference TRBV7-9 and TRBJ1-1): DTGVSQNPRHKITKRGQNVTFRCDPISEHNRLYWYRQTLGQGPEFLTYFQNEAQLEKSRLLSDRFSAERPKGSFSTLEIQRTEQGDSAMYLCASSFYQGLNTEAFFGQGTRLTVV.

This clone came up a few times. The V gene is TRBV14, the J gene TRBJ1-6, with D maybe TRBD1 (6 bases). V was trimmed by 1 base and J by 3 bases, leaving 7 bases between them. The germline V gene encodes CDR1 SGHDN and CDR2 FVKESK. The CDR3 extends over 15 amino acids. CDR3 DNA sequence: TGTGCCAGCAGCCAAGGGGGGCACTATAATTCACCCCTCCACTTT. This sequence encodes CASSQGGHYNSPLHF.

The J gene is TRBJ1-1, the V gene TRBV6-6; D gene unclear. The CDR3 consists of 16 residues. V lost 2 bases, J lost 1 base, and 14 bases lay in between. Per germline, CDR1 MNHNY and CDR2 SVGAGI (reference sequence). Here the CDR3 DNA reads TGTGCCAGCAGTTACCTCGGTCCTAGATCGAACACTGAAGCTTTCTTT. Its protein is CASSYLGPRSNTEAFF.

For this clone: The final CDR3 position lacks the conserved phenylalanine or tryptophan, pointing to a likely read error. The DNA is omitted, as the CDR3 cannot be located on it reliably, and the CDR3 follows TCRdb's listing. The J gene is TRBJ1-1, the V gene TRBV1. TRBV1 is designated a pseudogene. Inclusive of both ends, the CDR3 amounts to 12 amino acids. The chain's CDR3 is CTSSRAPIIPIL.

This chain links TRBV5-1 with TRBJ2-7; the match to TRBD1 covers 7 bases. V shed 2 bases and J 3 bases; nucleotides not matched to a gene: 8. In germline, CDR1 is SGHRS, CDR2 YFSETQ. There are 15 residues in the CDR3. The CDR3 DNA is TGCGCCAGCAGCTTTCTAGGGGACAGAGTCTACGAGCAGTACTTC. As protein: CASSFLGDRVYEQYF. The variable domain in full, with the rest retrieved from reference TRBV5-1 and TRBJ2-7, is KAGVTQTPRYLIKTRGQQVTLSCSPISGHRSVSWYQQTPGQGLQFLFEYFSETQRNKGNFPGRFSGRQFSNSRSEMNVSTLELGDSALYLCASSFLGDRVYEQYFGPGTRLTVT.